One TCR beta chain is described in this entry. The data were taken from a study of blood T cell repertoires in COVID-19. About the study: The study drew acute and convalescent COVID-19 samples from the United States, Italy and Spain. T cells, B-cell-depleted T cells, or PBMCs supplied cDNA or gDNA.

This CDR3 comprises 14 residues. The ends lost 3 bases at V and 3 bases at J; junction bases unmatched: 1. Germline CDR1 is KGHSH and CDR2 is LQKENI. Per the original methods: Researchers report that nucleated cell counts were estimated from reference gene primer amplification. The method was immunoSEQ multiplex PCR; TCRdb's version includes in-frame clones alone and lacks a portion of them. V, J and clone size are those of that table, while D and trimming were read from the DNA. This sample has approximately 180,000 clones, with about nine tenths found just once. The TCR originated in a man over 45 with acute or convalescent COVID-19. The chain recombines TRBV18 with TRBJ1-2; TRBD1 agrees at 10 bases. Material for sequencing was peripheral blood. CDR3 amino acids: CASSPGTGDYGYTF. The CDR3 bases are TGTGCCAGCTCACCCGGGACAGGGGACTATGGCTACACCTTC.